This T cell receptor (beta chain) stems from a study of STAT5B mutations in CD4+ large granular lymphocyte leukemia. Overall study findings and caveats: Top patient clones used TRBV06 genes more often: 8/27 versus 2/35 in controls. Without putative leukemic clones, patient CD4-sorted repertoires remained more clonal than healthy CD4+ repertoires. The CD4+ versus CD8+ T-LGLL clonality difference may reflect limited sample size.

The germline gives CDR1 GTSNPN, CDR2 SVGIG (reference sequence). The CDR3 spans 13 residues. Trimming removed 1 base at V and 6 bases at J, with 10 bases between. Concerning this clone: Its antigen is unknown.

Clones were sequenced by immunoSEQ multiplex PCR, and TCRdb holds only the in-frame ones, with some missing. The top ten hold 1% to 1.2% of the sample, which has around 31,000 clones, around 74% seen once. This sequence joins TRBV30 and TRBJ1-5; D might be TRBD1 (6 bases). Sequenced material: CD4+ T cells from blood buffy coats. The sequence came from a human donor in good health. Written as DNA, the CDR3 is TGTGCCTGGAGTGCCGAGGGGGGTCAGCCCCAGCATTTT. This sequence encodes CAWSAEGGQPQHF.